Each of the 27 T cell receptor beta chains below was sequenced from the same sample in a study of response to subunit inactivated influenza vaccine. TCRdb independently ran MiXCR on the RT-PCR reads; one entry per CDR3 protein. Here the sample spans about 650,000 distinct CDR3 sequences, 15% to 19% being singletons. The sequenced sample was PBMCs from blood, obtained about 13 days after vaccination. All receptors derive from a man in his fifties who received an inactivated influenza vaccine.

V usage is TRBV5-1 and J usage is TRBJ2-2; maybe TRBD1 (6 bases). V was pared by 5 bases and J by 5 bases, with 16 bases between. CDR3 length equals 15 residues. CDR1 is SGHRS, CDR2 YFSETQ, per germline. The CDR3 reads CASSVTGKSTGELFF. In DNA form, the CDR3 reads TGCGCCAGCAGTGTAACAGGGAAAAGTACCGGGGAGCTGTTTTTT.

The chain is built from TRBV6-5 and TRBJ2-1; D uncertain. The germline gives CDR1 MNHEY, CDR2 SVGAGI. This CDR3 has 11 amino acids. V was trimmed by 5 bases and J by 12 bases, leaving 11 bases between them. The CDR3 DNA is TGTGCCAGCAGTGCGAACTGGCGGCAGTTCTTC. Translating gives CASSANWRQFF.

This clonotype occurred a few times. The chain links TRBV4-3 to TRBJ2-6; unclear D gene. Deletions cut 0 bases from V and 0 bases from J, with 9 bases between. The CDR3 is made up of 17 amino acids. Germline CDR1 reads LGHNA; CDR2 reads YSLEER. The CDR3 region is CASSQDFQNSGANVLTF. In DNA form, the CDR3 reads TGCGCCAGCAGCCAAGATTTCCAGAACTCTGGGGCCAACGTCCTGACTTTC.

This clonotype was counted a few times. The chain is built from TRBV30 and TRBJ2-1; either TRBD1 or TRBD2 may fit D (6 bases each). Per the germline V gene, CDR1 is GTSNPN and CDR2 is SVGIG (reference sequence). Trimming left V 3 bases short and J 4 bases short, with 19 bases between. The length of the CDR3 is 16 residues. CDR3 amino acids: CAWSLQTGLAYNEQFF. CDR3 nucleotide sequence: TGTGCCTGGAGCCTCCAGACAGGTCTAGCGTACAATGAGCAGTTCTTC. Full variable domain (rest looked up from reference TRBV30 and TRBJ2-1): SQTIHQWPATLVQPVGSPLSLECTVEGTSNPNLYWYRQAAGRGLQLLFYSVGIGQISSEVPQNLSASRPQDRQFILSSKKLLLSDSGFYLCAWSLQTGLAYNEQFFGPGTRLTVL.

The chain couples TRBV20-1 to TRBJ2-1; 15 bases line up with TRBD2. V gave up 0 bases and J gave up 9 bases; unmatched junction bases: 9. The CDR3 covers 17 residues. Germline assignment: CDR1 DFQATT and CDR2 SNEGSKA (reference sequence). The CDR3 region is CSARDLGLAGGPGEQFF. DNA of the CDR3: TGCAGTGCTAGAGATCTAGGACTAGCGGGAGGGCCTGGTGAGCAGTTCTTC.

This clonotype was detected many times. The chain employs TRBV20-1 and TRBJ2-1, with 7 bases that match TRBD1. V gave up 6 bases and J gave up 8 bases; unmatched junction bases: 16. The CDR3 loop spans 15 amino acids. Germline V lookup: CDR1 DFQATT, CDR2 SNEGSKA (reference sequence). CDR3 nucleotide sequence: TGCAGTGCCGAGAAACCGGGACAGTCAAGGGATGAGCAGTTCTTC. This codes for CSAEKPGQSRDEQFF.

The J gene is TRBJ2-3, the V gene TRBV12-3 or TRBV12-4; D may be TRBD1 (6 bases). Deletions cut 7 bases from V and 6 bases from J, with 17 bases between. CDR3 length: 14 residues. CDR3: CASMTGLLGDTQYF. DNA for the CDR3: TGTGCCAGCATGACAGGCCTACTAGGGGATACGCAGTATTTT.

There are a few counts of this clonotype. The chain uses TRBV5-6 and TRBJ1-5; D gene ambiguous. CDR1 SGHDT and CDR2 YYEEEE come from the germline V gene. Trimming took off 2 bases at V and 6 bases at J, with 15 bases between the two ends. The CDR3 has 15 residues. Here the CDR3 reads CASSLFGSTIQPQHF. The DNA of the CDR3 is TGTGCCAGCAGCTTATTCGGTTCCACAATTCAGCCCCAGCATTTT.

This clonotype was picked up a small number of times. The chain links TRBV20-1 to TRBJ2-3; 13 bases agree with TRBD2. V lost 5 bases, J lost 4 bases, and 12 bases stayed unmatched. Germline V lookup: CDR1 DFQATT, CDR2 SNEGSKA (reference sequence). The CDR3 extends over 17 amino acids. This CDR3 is CSAWTSGSYSKADTQYF. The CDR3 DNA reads TGCAGTGCTTGGACTAGCGGGAGTTATTCCAAAGCAGATACGCAGTATTTT.

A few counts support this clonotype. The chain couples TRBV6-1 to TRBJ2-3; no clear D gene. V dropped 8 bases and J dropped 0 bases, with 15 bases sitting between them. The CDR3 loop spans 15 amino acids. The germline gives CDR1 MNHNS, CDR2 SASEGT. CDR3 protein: CASSWAAGSTDTQYF. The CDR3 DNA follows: TGTGCCAGCTCCTGGGCGGCAGGAAGCACAGATACGCAGTATTTT.

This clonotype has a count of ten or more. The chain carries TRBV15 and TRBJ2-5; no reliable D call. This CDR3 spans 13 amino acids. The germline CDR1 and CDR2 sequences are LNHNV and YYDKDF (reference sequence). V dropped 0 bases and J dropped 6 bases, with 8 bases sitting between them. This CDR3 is CATSRDSPQTQYF. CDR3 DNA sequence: TGTGCCACCAGCAGAGATTCTCCTCAGACCCAGTACTTC.

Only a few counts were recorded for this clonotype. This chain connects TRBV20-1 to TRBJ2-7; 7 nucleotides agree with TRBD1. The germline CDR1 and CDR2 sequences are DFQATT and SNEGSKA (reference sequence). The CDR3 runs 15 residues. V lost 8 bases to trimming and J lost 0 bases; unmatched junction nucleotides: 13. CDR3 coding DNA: TGCAGTCCACAGGGGCTGGGCGGTAGCTCCTACGAGCAGTACTTC. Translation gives CSPQGLGGSSYEQYF.

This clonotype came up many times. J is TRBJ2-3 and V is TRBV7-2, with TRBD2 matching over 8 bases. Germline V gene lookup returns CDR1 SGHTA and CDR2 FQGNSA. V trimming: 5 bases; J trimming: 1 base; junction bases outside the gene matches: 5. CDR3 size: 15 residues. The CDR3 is CASSRRGGGTDTQYF. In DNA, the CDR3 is TGTGCCAGCAGCCGACGGGGGGGCGGCACAGATACGCAGTATTTT. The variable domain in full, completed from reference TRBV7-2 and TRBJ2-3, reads GAGVSQSPSNKVTEKGKDVELRCDPISGHTALYWYRQSLGQGLEFLIYFQGNSAPDKSGLPSDRFSAERTGGSVSTLTIQRTQQEDSAVYLCASSRRGGGTDTQYFGPGTRLTVL.

CDR3 nucleotides: TGCGCCAGCAGCTCGGGTGGGACAGTGAACACTGAAGCTTTCTTT. The encoded protein is CASSSGGTVNTEAFF. This chain links TRBV5-1 with TRBJ1-1, with 7 positions matching TRBD1. J was trimmed by 0 bases and V by 3 bases; bases with no gene match: 5. Per germline, CDR1 SGHRS and CDR2 YFSETQ. The CDR3 contains 15 residues.

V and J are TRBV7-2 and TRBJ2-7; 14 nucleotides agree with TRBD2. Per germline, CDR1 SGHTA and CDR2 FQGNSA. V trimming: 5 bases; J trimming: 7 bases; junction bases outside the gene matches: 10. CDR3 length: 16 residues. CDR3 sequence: CASSKGLAGVGHEQYF. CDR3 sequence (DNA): TGTGCCAGCAGCAAGGGACTAGCGGGAGTTGGGCATGAGCAGTACTTC.

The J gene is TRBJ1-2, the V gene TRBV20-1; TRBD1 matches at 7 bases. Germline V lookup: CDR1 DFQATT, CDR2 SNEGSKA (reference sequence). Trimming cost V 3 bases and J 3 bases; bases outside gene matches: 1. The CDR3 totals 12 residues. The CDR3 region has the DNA TGCAGTGCTAGTCAGGGGGACTATGGCTACACCTTC. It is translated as CSASQGDYGYTF.

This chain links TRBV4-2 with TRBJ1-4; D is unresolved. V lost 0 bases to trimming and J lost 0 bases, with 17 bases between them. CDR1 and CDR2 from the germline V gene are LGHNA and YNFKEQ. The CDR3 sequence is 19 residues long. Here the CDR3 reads CASSQEEPVGGTTNEKLFF. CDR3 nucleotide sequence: TGTGCCAGCAGCCAAGAGGAACCGGTCGGAGGGACAACTAATGAAAAACTGTTTTTT.

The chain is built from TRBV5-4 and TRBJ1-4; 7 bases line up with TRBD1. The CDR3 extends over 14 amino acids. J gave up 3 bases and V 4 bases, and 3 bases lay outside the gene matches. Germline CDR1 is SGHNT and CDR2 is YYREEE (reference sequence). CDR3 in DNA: TGTGCCAGCAGCATTGGGACAGCTAATGAAAAACTGTTTTTT. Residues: CASSIGTANEKLFF.

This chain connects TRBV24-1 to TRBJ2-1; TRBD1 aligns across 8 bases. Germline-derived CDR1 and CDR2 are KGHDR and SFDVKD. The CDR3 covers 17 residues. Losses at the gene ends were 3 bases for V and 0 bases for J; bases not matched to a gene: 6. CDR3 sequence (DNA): TGTGCCACCAGTGATCCCATTGGACAGGGCTCCTACAATGAGCAGTTCTTC. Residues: CATSDPIGQGSYNEQFF.

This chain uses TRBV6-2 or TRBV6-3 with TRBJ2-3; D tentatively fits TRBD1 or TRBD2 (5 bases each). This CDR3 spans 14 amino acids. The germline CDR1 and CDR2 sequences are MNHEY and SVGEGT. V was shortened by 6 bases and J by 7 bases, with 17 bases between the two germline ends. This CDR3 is CASRGSREVNTQYF. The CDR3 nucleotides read TGTGCCAGCAGGGGGAGCAGGGAAGTGAATACGCAGTATTTT.

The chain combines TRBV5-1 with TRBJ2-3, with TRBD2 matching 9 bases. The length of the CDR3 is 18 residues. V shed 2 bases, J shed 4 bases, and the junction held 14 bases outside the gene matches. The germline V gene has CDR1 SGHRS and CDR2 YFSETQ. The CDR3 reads CASSLRLISGRGADTQYF. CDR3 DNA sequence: TGCGCCAGCAGCTTACGCTTAATTAGCGGGAGAGGTGCAGATACGCAGTATTTT.

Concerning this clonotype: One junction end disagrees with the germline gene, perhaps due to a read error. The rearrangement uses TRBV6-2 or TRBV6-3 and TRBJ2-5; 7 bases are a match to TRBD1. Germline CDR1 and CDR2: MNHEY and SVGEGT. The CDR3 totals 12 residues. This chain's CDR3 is CASSQTGQFQNF. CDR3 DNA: TGTGCCAGCAGTCAAACGGGACAGTTCCAGAACTTC.

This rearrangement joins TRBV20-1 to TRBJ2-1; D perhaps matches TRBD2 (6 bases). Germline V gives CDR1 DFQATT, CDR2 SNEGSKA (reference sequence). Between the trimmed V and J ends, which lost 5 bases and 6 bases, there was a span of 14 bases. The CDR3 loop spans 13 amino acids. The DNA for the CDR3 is TGCAGTGCTGAGGGGAGGTTCATCAATGAGCAGTTCTTC. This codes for CSAEGRFINEQFF.

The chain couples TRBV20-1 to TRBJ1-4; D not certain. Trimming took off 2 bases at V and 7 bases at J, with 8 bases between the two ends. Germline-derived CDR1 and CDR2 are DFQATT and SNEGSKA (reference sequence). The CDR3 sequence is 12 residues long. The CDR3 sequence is CSARRAGEKLFF. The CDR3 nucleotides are TGCAGTGCTAGAAGGGCCGGTGAAAAACTGTTTTTT.

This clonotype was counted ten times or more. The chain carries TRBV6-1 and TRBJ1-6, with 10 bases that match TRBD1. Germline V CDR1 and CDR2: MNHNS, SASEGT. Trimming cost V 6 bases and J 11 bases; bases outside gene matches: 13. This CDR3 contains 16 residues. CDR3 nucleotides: TGTGCCAGCAGACACGGGACAGGGGCTTACGAAGCACCCCTCCACTTT. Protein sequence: CASRHGTGAYEAPLHF.

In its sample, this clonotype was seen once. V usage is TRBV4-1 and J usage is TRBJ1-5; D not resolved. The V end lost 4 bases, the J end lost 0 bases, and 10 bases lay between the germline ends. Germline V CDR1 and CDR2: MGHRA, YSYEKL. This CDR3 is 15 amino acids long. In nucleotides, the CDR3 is TGCGCCAGCAGCCCGTCCGGGCCTAGCAATCAGCCCCAGCATTTT. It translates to CASSPSGPSNQPQHF.

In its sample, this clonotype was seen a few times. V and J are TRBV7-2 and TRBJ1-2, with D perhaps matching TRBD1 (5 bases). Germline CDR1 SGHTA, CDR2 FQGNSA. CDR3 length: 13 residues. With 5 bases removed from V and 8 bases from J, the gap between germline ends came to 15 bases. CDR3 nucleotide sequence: TGTGCCAGCAGCCTAGTGGGGGACGGGGGCTACACCTTC. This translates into CASSLVGDGGYTF.